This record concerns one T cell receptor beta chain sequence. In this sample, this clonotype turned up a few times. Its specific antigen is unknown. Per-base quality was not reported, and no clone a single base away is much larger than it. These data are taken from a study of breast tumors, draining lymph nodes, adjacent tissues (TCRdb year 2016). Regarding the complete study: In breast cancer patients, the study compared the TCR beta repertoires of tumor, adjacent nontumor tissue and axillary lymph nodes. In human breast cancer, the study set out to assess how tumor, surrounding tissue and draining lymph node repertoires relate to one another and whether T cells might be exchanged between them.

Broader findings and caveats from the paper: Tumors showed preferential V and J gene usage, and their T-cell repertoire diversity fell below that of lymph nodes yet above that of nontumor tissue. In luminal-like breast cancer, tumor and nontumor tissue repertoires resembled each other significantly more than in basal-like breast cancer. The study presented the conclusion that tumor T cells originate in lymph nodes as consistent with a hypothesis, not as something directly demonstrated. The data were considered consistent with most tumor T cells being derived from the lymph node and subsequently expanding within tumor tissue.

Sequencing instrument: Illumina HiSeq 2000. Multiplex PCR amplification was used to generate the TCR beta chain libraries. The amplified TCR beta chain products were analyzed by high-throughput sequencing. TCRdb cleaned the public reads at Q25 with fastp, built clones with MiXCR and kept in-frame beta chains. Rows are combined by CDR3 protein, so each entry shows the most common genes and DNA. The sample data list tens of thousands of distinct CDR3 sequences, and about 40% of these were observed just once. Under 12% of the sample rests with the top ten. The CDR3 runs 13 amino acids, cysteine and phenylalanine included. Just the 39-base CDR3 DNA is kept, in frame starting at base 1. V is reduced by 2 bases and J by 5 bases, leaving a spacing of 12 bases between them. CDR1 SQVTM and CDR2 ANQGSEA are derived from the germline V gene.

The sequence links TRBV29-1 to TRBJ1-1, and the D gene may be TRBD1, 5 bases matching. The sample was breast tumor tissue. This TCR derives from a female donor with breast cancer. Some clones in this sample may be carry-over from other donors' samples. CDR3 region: CSVELRGETEAFF. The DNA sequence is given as TGCAGCGTTGAATTAAGAGGGGAGACTGAAGCTTTCTTT.